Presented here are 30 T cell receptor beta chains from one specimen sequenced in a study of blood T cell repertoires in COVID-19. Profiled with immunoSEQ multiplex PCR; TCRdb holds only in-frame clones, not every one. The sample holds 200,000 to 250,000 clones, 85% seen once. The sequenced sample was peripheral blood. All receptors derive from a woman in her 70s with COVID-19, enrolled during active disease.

The CDR3 protein is CASSERGSGVTDTQYF. In nucleotides, the CDR3 is TGTGCCAGCAGCGAGCGTGGAAGCGGGGTCACAGATACGCAGTATTTT. The chain couples TRBV9 to TRBJ2-3; 7 bases agree with TRBD2. The V and J ends lost 3 bases and 2 bases, in that order; junction bases with no gene match: 9. The CDR3 runs to 16 residues. Germline V gene lookup returns CDR1 SGDLS and CDR2 YYNGEE.

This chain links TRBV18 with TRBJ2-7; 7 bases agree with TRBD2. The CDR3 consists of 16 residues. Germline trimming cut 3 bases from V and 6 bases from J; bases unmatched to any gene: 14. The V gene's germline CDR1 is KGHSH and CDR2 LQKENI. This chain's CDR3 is CASSPSFGREFGEQYF. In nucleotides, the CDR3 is TGTGCCAGCTCACCTAGTTTTGGGCGGGAGTTCGGCGAGCAGTACTTC.

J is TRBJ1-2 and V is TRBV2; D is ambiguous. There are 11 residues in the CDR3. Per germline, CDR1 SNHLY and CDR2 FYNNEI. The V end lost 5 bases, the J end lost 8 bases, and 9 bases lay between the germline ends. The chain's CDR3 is CASSPREGYTF. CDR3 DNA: TGTGCCAGCAGTCCCCGGGAGGGCTACACCTTC.

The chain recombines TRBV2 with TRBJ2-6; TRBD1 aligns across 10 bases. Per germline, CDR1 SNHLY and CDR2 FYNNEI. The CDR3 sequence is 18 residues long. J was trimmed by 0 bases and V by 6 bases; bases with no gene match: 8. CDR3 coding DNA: TGTGCCAGCAGGGCCGGGACAGGGGTAGCCTCTGGGGCCAACGTCCTGACTTTC. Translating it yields CASRAGTGVASGANVLTF.

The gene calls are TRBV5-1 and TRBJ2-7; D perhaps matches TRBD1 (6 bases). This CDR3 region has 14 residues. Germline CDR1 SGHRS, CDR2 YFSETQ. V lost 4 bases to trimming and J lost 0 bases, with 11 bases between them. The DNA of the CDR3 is TGCGCCAGCAGCCCTGAGGGACACTCCTACGAGCAGTACTTC. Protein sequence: CASSPEGHSYEQYF.

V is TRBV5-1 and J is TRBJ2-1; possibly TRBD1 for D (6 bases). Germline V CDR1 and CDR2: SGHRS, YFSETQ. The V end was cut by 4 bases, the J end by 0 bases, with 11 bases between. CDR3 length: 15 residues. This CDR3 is CASSTRTDSYNEQFF. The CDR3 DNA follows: TGCGCCAGCAGCACCAGGACAGACTCCTACAATGAGCAGTTCTTC.

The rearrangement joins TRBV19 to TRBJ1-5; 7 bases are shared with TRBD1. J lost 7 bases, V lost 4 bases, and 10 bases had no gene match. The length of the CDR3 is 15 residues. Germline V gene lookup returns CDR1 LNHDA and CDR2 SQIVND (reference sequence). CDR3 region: CASSTRRQGVQPQHF. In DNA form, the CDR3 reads TGTGCCAGTAGTACCCGACGACAGGGCGTCCAGCCCCAGCATTTT.

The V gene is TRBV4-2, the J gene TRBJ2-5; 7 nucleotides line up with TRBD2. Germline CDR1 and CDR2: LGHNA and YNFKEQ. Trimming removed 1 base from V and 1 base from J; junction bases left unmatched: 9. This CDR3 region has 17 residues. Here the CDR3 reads CASSQGGGGGLQETQYF. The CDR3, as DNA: TGTGCCAGCAGCCAAGGGGGCGGCGGGGGACTCCAAGAGACCCAGTACTTC.

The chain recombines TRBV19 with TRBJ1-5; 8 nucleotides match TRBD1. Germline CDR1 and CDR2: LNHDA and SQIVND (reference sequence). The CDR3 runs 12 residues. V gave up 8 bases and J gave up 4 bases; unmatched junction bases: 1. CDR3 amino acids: CASGTGNQPQHF. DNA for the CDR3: TGTGCCAGTGGGACAGGTAATCAGCCCCAGCATTTT.

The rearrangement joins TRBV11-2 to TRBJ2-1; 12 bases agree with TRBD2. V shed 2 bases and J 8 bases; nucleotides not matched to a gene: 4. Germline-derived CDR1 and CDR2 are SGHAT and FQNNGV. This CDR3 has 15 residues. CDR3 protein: CASSLSGLAGDEQFF. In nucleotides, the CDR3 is TGTGCCAGCAGCTTATCGGGACTAGCGGGCGATGAGCAGTTCTTC.

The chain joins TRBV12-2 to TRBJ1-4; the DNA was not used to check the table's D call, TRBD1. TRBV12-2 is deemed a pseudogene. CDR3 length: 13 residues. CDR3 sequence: CDYRTGSNEKLFF. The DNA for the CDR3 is TGTGACTACCGGACAGGGTCTAATGAAAAACTGTTTTTT.

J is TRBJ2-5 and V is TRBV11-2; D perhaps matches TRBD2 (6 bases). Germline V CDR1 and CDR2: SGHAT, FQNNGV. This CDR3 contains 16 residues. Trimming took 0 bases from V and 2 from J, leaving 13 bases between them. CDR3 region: CASSLELAETQETQYF. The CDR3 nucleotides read TGTGCCAGCAGCTTAGAATTAGCGGAAACGCAAGAGACCCAGTACTTC. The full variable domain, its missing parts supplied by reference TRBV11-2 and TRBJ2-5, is EAGVAQSPRYKIIEKRQSVAFWCNPISGHATLYWYQQILGQGPKLLIQFQNNGVVDDSQLPKDRFSAERLKGVDSTLKIQPAKLEDSAVYLCASSLELAETQETQYFGPGTRLLVL.

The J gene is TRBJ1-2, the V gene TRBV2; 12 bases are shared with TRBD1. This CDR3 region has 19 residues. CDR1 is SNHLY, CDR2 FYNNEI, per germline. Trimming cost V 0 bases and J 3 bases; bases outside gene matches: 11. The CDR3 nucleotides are TGTGCCAGCAGTGAAGCCGTCGGGACAGGGGGCACTCGCTACTATGGCTACACCTTC. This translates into CASSEAVGTGGTRYYGYTF.

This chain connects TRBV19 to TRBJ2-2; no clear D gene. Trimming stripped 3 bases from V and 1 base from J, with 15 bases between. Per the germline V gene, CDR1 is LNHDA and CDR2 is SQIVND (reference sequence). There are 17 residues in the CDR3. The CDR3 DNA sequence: TGTGCCAGTAGTATTACTCTCGCTAGTCGGAACACCGGGGAGCTGTTTTTT. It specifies CASSITLASRNTGELFF.

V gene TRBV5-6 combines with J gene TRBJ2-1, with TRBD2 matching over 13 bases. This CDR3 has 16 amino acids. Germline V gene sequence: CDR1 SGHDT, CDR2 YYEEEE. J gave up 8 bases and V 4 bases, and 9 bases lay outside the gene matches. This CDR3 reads CASSPPGLAGSYEQFF. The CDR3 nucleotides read TGTGCCAGCAGCCCCCCGGGACTAGCGGGATCCTATGAGCAGTTCTTC.

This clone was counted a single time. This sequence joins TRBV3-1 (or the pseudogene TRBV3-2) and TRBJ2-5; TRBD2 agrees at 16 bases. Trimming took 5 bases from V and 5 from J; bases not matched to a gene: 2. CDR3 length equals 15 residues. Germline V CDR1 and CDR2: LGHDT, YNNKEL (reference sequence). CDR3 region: CASSSGLAGGETQYF. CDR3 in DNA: TGTGCCAGCAGCTCGGGACTAGCGGGAGGGGAGACCCAGTACTTC.

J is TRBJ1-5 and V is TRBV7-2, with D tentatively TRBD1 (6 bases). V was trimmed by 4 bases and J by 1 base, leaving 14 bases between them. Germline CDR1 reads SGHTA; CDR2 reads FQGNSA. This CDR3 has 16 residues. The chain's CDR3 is CASSSQGGVSNQPQHF. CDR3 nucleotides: TGTGCCAGCAGCTCTCAAGGGGGGGTAAGCAATCAGCCCCAGCATTTT. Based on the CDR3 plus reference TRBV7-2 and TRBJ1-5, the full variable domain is GAGVSQSPSNKVTEKGKDVELRCDPISGHTALYWYRQSLGQGLEFLIYFQGNSAPDKSGLPSDRFSAERTGGSVSTLTIQRTQQEDSAVYLCASSSQGGVSNQPQHFGDGTRLSIL.

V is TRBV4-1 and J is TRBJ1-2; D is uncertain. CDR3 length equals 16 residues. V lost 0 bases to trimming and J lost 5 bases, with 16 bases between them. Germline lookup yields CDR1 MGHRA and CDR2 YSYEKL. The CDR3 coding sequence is TGCGCCAGCAGCCAAGAGTTAACTCATAGAGAGTATGGCTACACCTTC. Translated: CASSQELTHREYGYTF.

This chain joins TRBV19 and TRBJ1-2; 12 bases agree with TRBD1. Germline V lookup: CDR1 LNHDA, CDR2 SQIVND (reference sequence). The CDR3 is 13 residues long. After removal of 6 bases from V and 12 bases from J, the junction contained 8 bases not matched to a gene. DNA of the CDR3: TGTGCCAGTAGGGGGACAGGGGGCTTTAGAGACACCTTC. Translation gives CASRGTGGFRDTF.

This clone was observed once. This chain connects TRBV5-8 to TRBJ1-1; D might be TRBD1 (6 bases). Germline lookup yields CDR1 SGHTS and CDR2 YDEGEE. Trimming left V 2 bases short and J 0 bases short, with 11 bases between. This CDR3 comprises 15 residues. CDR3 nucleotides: TGTGCCAGCAGCTTAGGACAGTTACTGAACACTGAAGCTTTCTTT. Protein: CASSLGQLLNTEAFF.

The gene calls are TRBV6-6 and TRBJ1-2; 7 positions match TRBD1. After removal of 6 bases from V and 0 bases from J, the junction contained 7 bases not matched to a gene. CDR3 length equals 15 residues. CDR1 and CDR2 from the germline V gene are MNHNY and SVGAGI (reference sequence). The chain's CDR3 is CASRGQGGSNYGYTF. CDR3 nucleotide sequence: TGTGCCAGCAGAGGTCAGGGGGGTTCTAACTATGGCTACACCTTC.

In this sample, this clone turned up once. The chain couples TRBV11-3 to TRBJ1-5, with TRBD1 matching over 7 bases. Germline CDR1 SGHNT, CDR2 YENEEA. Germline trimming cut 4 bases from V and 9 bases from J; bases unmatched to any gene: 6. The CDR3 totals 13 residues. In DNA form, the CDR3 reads TGTGCCAGCAGCTCAGGACAGGTAGGGCCCCAGCATTTT. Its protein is CASSSGQVGPQHF.

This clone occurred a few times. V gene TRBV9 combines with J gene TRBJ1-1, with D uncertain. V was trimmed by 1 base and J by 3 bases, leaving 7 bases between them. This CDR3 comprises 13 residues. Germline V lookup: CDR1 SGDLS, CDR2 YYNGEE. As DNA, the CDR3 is TGTGCCAGCAGCGTACGACGGGACACTGAAGCTTTCTTT. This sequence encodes CASSVRRDTEAFF.

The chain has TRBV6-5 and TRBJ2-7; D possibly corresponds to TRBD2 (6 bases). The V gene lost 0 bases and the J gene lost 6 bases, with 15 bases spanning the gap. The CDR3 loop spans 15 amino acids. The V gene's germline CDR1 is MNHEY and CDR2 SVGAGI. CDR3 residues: CASSYSGGTRSEQYF. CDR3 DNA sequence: TGTGCCAGCAGTTACTCCGGCGGGACCCGGTCCGAGCAGTACTTC.

In nucleotides, the CDR3 is TGTGCCAGCAGTCCTACCGGGACAGGGGGCAAAGGGGATGAAAAACTGTTTTTT. Translated: CASSPTGTGGKGDEKLFF. The gene calls are TRBV6-4 and TRBJ1-4, with 12 bases aligning to TRBD1. The CDR3 has 18 amino acids. The V segment lost 5 bases and the J segment 6 bases; nucleotides outside the gene matches: 13. The germline V gene encodes CDR1 MRHNA and CDR2 SNTAGT.

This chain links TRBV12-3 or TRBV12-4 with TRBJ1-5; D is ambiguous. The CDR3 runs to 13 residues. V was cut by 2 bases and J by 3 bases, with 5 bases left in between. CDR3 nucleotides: TGTGCCAGCAGTTTACAGTACAATCAGCCCCAGCATTTT. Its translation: CASSLQYNQPQHF.

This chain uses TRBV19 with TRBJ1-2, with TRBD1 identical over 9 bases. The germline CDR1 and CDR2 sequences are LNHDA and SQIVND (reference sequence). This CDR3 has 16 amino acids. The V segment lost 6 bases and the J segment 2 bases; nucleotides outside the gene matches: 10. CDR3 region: CASSLKSGTGNYGYTF. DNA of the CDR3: TGTGCCAGTAGCCTTAAATCCGGGACAGGGAACTATGGCTACACCTTC.

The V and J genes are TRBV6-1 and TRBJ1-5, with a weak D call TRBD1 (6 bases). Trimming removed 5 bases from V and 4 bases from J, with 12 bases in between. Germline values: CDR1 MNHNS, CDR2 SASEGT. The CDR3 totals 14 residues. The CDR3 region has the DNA TGTGCCAGCAGTCCCGACACAGGGAATCAGCCCCAGCATTTT. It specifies CASSPDTGNQPQHF.

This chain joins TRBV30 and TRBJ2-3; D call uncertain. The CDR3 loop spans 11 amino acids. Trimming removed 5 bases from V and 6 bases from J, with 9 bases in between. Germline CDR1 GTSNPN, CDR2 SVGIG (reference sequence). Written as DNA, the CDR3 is TGTGCCTGGGAGGTGAGGGATACGCAGTATTTT. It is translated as CAWEVRDTQYF.

In DNA form, the CDR3 reads TGTGCCAGCAGTTTATGGGGGACTAGCGGGGGGACCACAGATACGCAGTATTTT. This codes for CASSLWGTSGGTTDTQYF. The rearrangement links TRBV27 to TRBJ2-3; the match to TRBD2 covers 15 bases. CDR1 is MNHEY, CDR2 SMNVEV, per germline (reference sequence). This CDR3 region has 18 residues. The V segment lost 1 base and the J segment 2 bases; nucleotides outside the gene matches: 4.